This TCR beta chain originates from a study of radiation and T cells in renal cell carcinoma. Looking at the study overall: Nephrectomy followed 15 Gy stereotactic body radiation by 4 weeks. Findings and limits, study-wide: Pretreatment tumor biopsies were lacking, so baseline clonotypes are unknown. From baseline, blood top tumor clonotypes peaked at 2 weeks post-radiation.

Concerning this clone itself: Its antigen remains unknown.

Sample time point: baseline pretreatment blood. Described treatment: 15 Gy SBRT to primary tumor, nephrectomy 4 weeks later. After SBRT, blood was collected at 2 and 4 weeks, plus baseline. Profiling relied on immunoSEQ multiplex PCR, and the TCRdb table lists in-frame clones only, not all of them. The profile covers tens of thousands of clones, with roughly 79% appearing a single time and 7.3% taken by the ten largest. The germline V gene encodes CDR1 MNHEY and CDR2 SVGAGI. V lost 8 bases and J lost 5, with 6 bases in between. This CDR3 region has 10 residues. The receptor's source is a man between 60 and 70 years old with renal cell carcinoma. The chain has TRBV6-5 and TRBJ2-5; D might be TRBD2 (6 bases). Sequences were derived from blood, sampled from a patient whose treatment included radiotherapy and nephrectomy. DNA of the CDR3: TGTGCCAGCGGGAGGGAGACCCAGTACTTC. Its protein is CASGRETQYF.